This TCR beta chain was recorded in a study of cytomegalovirus exposure and HLA in healthy donors. As for the study in general: In an early release, HLA-typed donors contributed approximately 82 million unique TCR sequences.

The CDR3 sequence is 14 residues long. V was pared by 6 bases and J by 5 bases, with 6 bases of the junction left unmatched. Germline V CDR1 and CDR2: MNHNY, SVGAGI (reference sequence). In regard to this clone: What it binds is unknown.

Study-wide results and limits: Fewer N-insertions (relative to the approximately 670-donor mean) were reportedly seen in an Asian-associated ancestry cluster in a later analysis.

PCR involved 60 Vbeta and 13 Jbeta primers. Measured with immunoSEQ multiplex PCR; TCRdb has only the in-frame clones, and not every one. This sample carries about 200,000 clones, 80% to 90% of them seen once, and the ten largest clones take approximately 0.31%. The material sequenced was PBMCs. This TCR was recovered from a woman aged 25-40 years in good health and CMV-seronegative. This rearrangement joins TRBV6-6 to TRBJ2-1, with 8 bases fitting TRBD1. The CDR3 loop reads CASSWTGQNNEQFF. The CDR3 coding sequence is TGTGCCAGCAGCTGGACAGGGCAAAACAATGAGCAGTTCTTC.